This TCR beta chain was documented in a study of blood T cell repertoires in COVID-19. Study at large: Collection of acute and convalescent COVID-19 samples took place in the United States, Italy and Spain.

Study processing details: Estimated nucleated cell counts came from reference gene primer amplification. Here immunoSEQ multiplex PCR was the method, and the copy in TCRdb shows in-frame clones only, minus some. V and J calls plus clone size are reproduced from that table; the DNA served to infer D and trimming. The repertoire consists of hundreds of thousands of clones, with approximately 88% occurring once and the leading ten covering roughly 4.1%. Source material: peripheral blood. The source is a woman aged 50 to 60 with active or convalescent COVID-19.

This CDR3 is CASSPTGLAGDNEQFF. Written as DNA, the CDR3 is TGTGCCAGCAGCCCCACGGGACTAGCTGGAGACAATGAGCAGTTCTTC. The chain employs TRBV7-3 and TRBJ2-1, with 9 bases aligning to TRBD2. The CDR3 contains 16 residues. V lost 5 bases and J lost 5; bases outside the gene matches: 10. Germline assignment: CDR1 SGHTA and CDR2 FQGTGA.